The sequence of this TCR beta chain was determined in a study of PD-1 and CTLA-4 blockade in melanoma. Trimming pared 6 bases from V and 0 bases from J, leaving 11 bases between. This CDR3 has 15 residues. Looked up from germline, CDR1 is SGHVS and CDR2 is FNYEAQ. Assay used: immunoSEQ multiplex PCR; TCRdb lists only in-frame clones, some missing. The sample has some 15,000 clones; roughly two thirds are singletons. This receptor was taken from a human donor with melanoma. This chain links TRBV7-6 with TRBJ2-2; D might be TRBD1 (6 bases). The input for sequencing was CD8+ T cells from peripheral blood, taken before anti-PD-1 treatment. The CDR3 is CASRQGSTNTGELFF. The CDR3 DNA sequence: TGTGCCAGCAGACAGGGCTCGACGAACACCGGGGAGCTGTTTTTT.